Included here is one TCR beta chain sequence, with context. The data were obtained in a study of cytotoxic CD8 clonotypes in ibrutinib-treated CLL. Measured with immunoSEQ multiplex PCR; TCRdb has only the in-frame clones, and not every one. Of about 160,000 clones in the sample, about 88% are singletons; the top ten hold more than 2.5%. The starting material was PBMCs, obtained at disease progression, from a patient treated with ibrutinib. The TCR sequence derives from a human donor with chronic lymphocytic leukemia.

DNA for the CDR3: TGTGCCAGCGCCCTTTTGGTGCGGGACCAAAACATTCAGTACTTC. It translates to CASALLVRDQNIQYF. The chain uses TRBV6-6 and TRBJ2-4; weak D call: TRBD2 (6 bases). V was pared by 8 bases and J by 5 bases, with 19 bases between. The CDR3 contains 15 residues. Looked up from germline, CDR1 is MNHNY and CDR2 is SVGAGI (reference sequence).